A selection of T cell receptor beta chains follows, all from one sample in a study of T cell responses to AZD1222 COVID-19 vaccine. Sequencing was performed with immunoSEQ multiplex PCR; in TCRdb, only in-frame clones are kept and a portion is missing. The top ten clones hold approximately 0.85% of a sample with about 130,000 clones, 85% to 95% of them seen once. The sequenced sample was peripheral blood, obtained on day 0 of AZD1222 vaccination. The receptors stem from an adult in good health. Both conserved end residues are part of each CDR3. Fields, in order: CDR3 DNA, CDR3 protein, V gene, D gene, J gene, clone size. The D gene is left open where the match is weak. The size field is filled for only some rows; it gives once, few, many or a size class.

CDR3 DNA: TGTGCCAGCAGTGTAGAAGACAATTCACCCCTCCACTTT
CDR3 protein: CASSVEDNSPLHF
V gene: TRBV2
D gene: -
J gene: TRBJ1-6
clone size: -

CDR3 DNA: TGTGCTAGTGGTCCGGGACAGGGATGGTCCGGAAACACCATATATTTT
CDR3 protein: CASGPGQGWSGNTIYF
V gene: TRBV12-5
D gene: TRBD1
J gene: TRBJ1-3
clone size: -

CDR3 DNA: TGTGCCAGCAGTTTTGGAGGGGGCACTGAAGCTTTCTTT
CDR3 protein: CASSFGGGTEAFF
V gene: TRBV12-3/TRBV12-4
D gene: -
J gene: TRBJ1-1
clone size: -

CDR3 DNA: TGTGCCAGCGTGGAGGGACTAGCGGGGGGAGGTGGCACAGATACGCAGTATTTT
CDR3 protein: CASVEGLAGGGGTDTQYF
V gene: TRBV9
D gene: TRBD2
J gene: TRBJ2-3
clone size: -

CDR3 DNA: TGTGCCAGCAGTTACTCGGGGACCGCTAACTATGGCTACACCTTC
CDR3 protein: CASSYSGTANYGYTF
V gene: TRBV6-6
D gene: -
J gene: TRBJ1-2
clone size: once

CDR3 DNA: TGCAGCGTTGCCTGGGGGGGCCCGCAGCCCCAGCATTTT
CDR3 protein: CSVAWGGPQPQHF
V gene: TRBV29-1
D gene: -
J gene: TRBJ1-5
clone size: -

CDR3 DNA: TGTGCCAGTAGTAAAGCGACAGTGGGAAACACCATATATTTT
CDR3 protein: CASSKATVGNTIYF
V gene: TRBV19
D gene: -
J gene: TRBJ1-3
clone size: -

CDR3 DNA: TGTGCCAGCAGCAGACAGGGGATGAACACTGAAGCTTTCTTT
CDR3 protein: CASSRQGMNTEAFF
V gene: TRBV21-1
D gene: -
J gene: TRBJ1-1
clone size: once

CDR3 DNA: TGTGCCAGCAGCGTAGACGGGAGAAACACTGAAGCTTTCTTT
CDR3 protein: CASSVDGRNTEAFF
V gene: TRBV9
D gene: -
J gene: TRBJ1-1
clone size: -

CDR3 DNA: TGTGCCACCAGTCCTGATTCGACCACTGAAGCTTTCTTT
CDR3 protein: CATSPDSTTEAFF
V gene: TRBV15
D gene: -
J gene: TRBJ1-1
clone size: -

CDR3 DNA: TGTGCCAGCTCACCAGAAGGCCAGGCAGGCTACACCTTC
CDR3 protein: CASSPEGQAGYTF
V gene: TRBV18
D gene: -
J gene: TRBJ1-2
clone size: -

CDR3 DNA: TGTGCCAGTAGTCCCAGGACTGGCCGAGCCGAAAAACTGTTTTTT
CDR3 protein: CASSPRTGRAEKLFF
V gene: TRBV19
D gene: -
J gene: TRBJ1-4
clone size: -

CDR3 DNA: TGTGCCTGGAGTACAGGGGCAGGAAACACCATATATTTT
CDR3 protein: CAWSTGAGNTIYF
V gene: TRBV30
D gene: TRBD1
J gene: TRBJ1-3
clone size: -

CDR3 DNA: TGTGCCACCGCACAGAGCTCCTACAATGAGCAGTTCTTC
CDR3 protein: CATAQSSYNEQFF
V gene: TRBV24-1
D gene: -
J gene: TRBJ2-1
clone size: -

CDR3 DNA: TGTGCCAGCAGCAAGTCAGGGGGCTTCGGGAATGGGCAGTTCTTC
CDR3 protein: CASSKSGGFGNGQFF
V gene: TRBV9
D gene: TRBD1
J gene: TRBJ2-1
clone size: once

CDR3 DNA: TGTGCCAGCATTGGGACAGGGGGGAACACTGAAGCTTTCTTT
CDR3 protein: CASIGTGGNTEAFF
V gene: TRBV25-1
D gene: TRBD1
J gene: TRBJ1-1
clone size: -

CDR3 DNA: TGTGCCAGTAGAGGACAGGAAAACACTGAAGCTTTCTTT
CDR3 protein: CASRGQENTEAFF
V gene: TRBV19
D gene: TRBD1
J gene: TRBJ1-1
clone size: -

CDR3 DNA: TGCAGCGTTGGTCGGGTGGGGGGCCAAGAGACCCAGTACTTC
CDR3 protein: CSVGRVGGQETQYF
V gene: TRBV29-1
D gene: -
J gene: TRBJ2-5
clone size: -

CDR3 DNA: TGTGCCAGCAGGTCCGGGACTAGCTCGTCCGAGCAGTACTTC
CDR3 protein: CASRSGTSSSEQYF
V gene: TRBV27
D gene: TRBD2
J gene: TRBJ2-7
clone size: -

CDR3 DNA: TGTGCCAGCAGGGGCCAGGGAGGCACTGAAGCTTTCTTT
CDR3 protein: CASRGQGGTEAFF
V gene: TRBV3-1/TRBV3-2
D gene: -
J gene: TRBJ1-1
clone size: -

CDR3 DNA: TGCGCCAGCAGCCCTGGAGACAGGTTTCGCGAAAAACTGTTTTTT
CDR3 protein: CASSPGDRFREKLFF
V gene: TRBV5-1
D gene: -
J gene: TRBJ1-4
clone size: once

CDR3 DNA: TGTGCCAGCAGTAAAACAGGGAATCAGCCCCAGCATTTT
CDR3 protein: CASSKTGNQPQHF
V gene: TRBV6-6
D gene: -
J gene: TRBJ1-5
clone size: -

CDR3 DNA: TGTGCCAGCAGTGAAGGGCGGAACTATGGCTACACCTTC
CDR3 protein: CASSEGRNYGYTF
V gene: TRBV25-1
D gene: -
J gene: TRBJ1-2
clone size: -

CDR3 DNA: TGTGCCAGCAGATACTCGGGTCCAGATACGCAGTATTTT
CDR3 protein: CASRYSGPDTQYF
V gene: TRBV11-2
D gene: -
J gene: TRBJ2-3
clone size: -

CDR3 DNA: TGTGCCAGTGCGGGCAGCGGGGGAGGAAGAGATACGCAGTATTTT
CDR3 protein: CASAGSGGGRDTQYF
V gene: TRBV19
D gene: TRBD2
J gene: TRBJ2-3
clone size: -

CDR3 DNA: TGCGCCAGCAGCCAAGACTGGGGCAGGTCTAGCACAGATACGCAGTATTTT
CDR3 protein: CASSQDWGRSSTDTQYF
V gene: TRBV4-1
D gene: -
J gene: TRBJ2-3
clone size: -

CDR3 DNA: TGTGCCAGCAGCTCCCAAGGAAACACCATATATTTT
CDR3 protein: CASSSQGNTIYF
V gene: TRBV3-1/TRBV3-2
D gene: -
J gene: TRBJ1-3
clone size: -

CDR3 DNA: TGTGCCAGCAGCCAAGATCCCGGGACAGGGAATCAGCCCCAGCATTTT
CDR3 protein: CASSQDPGTGNQPQHF
V gene: TRBV4-2
D gene: TRBD1
J gene: TRBJ1-5
clone size: once

CDR3 DNA: TGTGCCACCCACCGGTCAGGACAGGCTGGGGGACCCCTCCACTTT
CDR3 protein: CATHRSGQAGGPLHF
V gene: TRBV5-6
D gene: TRBD1
J gene: TRBJ1-6
clone size: -

CDR3 DNA: TGTGCCAGCAGTGATGCAGGACAGGGGGCGAGTTATGAGCAGTTCTTC
CDR3 protein: CASSDAGQGASYEQFF
V gene: TRBV2
D gene: TRBD1
J gene: TRBJ2-1
clone size: -

CDR3 DNA: TGTGCCAGCAGCTTAGGCCCCAATCGCGAGCAGTACTTC
CDR3 protein: CASSLGPNREQYF
V gene: TRBV11-3
D gene: -
J gene: TRBJ2-7
clone size: -

CDR3 DNA: TGTGCCAGCAGCCAAGTAGGGACTAACTATGGCTACACCTTC
CDR3 protein: CASSQVGTNYGYTF
V gene: TRBV3-1/TRBV3-2
D gene: -
J gene: TRBJ1-2
clone size: -

CDR3 DNA: TGTGCCAGTAGTATGGGCAGATATAATGAAAAACTGTTTTTT
CDR3 protein: CASSMGRYNEKLFF
V gene: TRBV19
D gene: -
J gene: TRBJ1-4
clone size: -

CDR3 DNA: TGTGCCATCAGTGAGTCGGGATCTAGCGGGGGGAGCCCACAAGAGACCCAGTACTTC
CDR3 protein: CAISESGSSGGSPQETQYF
V gene: TRBV10-3
D gene: TRBD2
J gene: TRBJ2-5
clone size: -

CDR3 DNA: TGTGCCAGCAGTTACTCAGCGACTAACTATGGCTACACCTTC
CDR3 protein: CASSYSATNYGYTF
V gene: TRBV6-5
D gene: -
J gene: TRBJ1-2
clone size: -

CDR3 DNA: TGTGCCAGCAGCCGCGGACAGCTCCAAGAGACCCAGTACTTC
CDR3 protein: CASSRGQLQETQYF
V gene: TRBV5-5
D gene: -
J gene: TRBJ2-5
clone size: once

CDR3 DNA: TGTGCCAGCAGCCAAGAATACAGGGGAACCACCTTC
CDR3 protein: CASSQEYRGTTF
V gene: TRBV3-1/TRBV3-2
D gene: TRBD1
J gene: TRBJ1-2
clone size: once

CDR3 DNA: TGTGCCAGTAGGGACAGACCGTATAATTCACCCCTCCACTTT
CDR3 protein: CASRDRPYNSPLHF
V gene: TRBV19
D gene: -
J gene: TRBJ1-6
clone size: -

CDR3 DNA: TGTGCCAGCAGTTTTGGGTCAGACTATGGCTACACCTTC
CDR3 protein: CASSFGSDYGYTF
V gene: TRBV27
D gene: -
J gene: TRBJ1-2
clone size: -

CDR3 DNA: TGTGCCAGCAGCCATCATCAGGGGGACTATGGCTACACCTTC
CDR3 protein: CASSHHQGDYGYTF
V gene: TRBV3-1/TRBV3-2
D gene: TRBD1
J gene: TRBJ1-2
clone size: -

CDR3 DNA: TGCGCCAGCAGCTTGGGTCGTCCGAGCTCTGGAAACACCATATATTTT
CDR3 protein: CASSLGRPSSGNTIYF
V gene: TRBV5-1
D gene: -
J gene: TRBJ1-3
clone size: -

CDR3 DNA: TGTGCCATCAGTGAGGGCGGGGACTACAATGAGCAGTTCTTC
CDR3 protein: CAISEGGDYNEQFF
V gene: TRBV10-3
D gene: -
J gene: TRBJ2-1
clone size: -

CDR3 DNA: TGCAGCGTTAACCGACAGAACACTGAAGCTTTCTTT
CDR3 protein: CSVNRQNTEAFF
V gene: TRBV29-1
D gene: -
J gene: TRBJ1-1
clone size: few

CDR3 DNA: TGCGCCAGCAAGGCGGGGGATGGATACGAGCAGTACTTC
CDR3 protein: CASKAGDGYEQYF
V gene: TRBV5-1
D gene: TRBD2
J gene: TRBJ2-7
clone size: -

CDR3 DNA: TGTGCCAGCAGCCAGGAGACCCCTAACTATGGCTACACCTTC
CDR3 protein: CASSQETPNYGYTF
V gene: TRBV7-9
D gene: -
J gene: TRBJ1-2
clone size: -

CDR3 DNA: TGCGCCAGCAGCTTGGACCCAGATCAGCCCCAGCATTTT
CDR3 protein: CASSLDPDQPQHF
V gene: TRBV5-1
D gene: -
J gene: TRBJ1-5
clone size: few

CDR3 DNA: TGTGCCAGTAGTACAGGGGGTCAATCATATAGCAATCAGCCCCAGCATTTT
CDR3 protein: CASSTGGQSYSNQPQHF
V gene: TRBV19
D gene: TRBD1
J gene: TRBJ1-5
clone size: -

CDR3 DNA: TGTGCCAGCAGTTACTCGGCCGGGACAGGCATCTATGGCTACACCTTC
CDR3 protein: CASSYSAGTGIYGYTF
V gene: TRBV6-5
D gene: TRBD1
J gene: TRBJ1-2
clone size: -

CDR3 DNA: TGTGCCAGTGTAGAAAACACCTACACAGATACGCAGTATTTT
CDR3 protein: CASVENTYTDTQYF
V gene: TRBV19
D gene: -
J gene: TRBJ2-3
clone size: -

CDR3 DNA: TGTGCCAGCACCAAGGCGCAGACCTCGTGGAATGAGCAGTTCTTC
CDR3 protein: CASTKAQTSWNEQFF
V gene: TRBV2
D gene: -
J gene: TRBJ2-1
clone size: -

CDR3 DNA: TGTGCCAGCAGTTTAAGGGGTGAACTTGGCTACACCTTC
CDR3 protein: CASSLRGELGYTF
V gene: TRBV12-3/TRBV12-4
D gene: -
J gene: TRBJ1-2
clone size: -

CDR3 DNA: TGTGCCAGCAGCTTACCTAGCGGAGAGACCCAGTACTTC
CDR3 protein: CASSLPSGETQYF
V gene: TRBV7-6
D gene: TRBD2
J gene: TRBJ2-5
clone size: -

CDR3 DNA: TGTGCCAGCAGTTTAAACGGTGAAAAACTGTTTTTT
CDR3 protein: CASSLNGEKLFF
V gene: TRBV12-3/TRBV12-4
D gene: -
J gene: TRBJ1-4
clone size: -